One and the same sample provided the 11 T cell receptor beta chains below, sequenced in a study of T-cell reconstitution after alpha-beta-depleted transplantation in children. TCRbeta library construction was performed incorporating unique molecular identifiers. TCRdb itself ran the PCR reads through MiXCR, one entry per CDR3 protein. The table lists approximately 270,000 distinct CDR3 sequences, about a tenth of them singletons. The starting material was PBMCs from the stem cell graft donor, obtained from the stem cell graft. The receptor set was obtained from a human donor who donated a stem cell graft to a child with SCID.

V and J are TRBV5-1 and TRBJ2-3; the D gene is possibly TRBD2 (6 bases). The germline V gene encodes CDR1 SGHRS and CDR2 YFSETQ. The V end lost 0 bases, the J end lost 1 base, and 9 bases lay between the germline ends. The CDR3 runs 15 residues. CDR3 DNA: TGCGCCAGCAGCTTGGTACTAGCTGGCACAGATACGCAGTATTTT. Amino acids: CASSLVLAGTDTQYF.

This clonotype turned up a few times. V gene TRBV5-1 combines with J gene TRBJ1-1; D gene uncertain. The CDR3 length is 15 residues. Germline lookup yields CDR1 SGHRS and CDR2 YFSETQ. V shed 0 bases and J shed 4 bases, with 13 bases lying between them. The CDR3 region is CASSLGPERVTEAFF. In DNA form, the CDR3 reads TGCGCCAGCAGCTTGGGGCCAGAACGGGTCACTGAAGCTTTCTTT.

The rearrangement uses TRBV9 and TRBJ2-3; 9 nucleotides align to TRBD2. Germline V CDR1 and CDR2: SGDLS, YYNGEE. This CDR3 contains 17 residues. V trimming: 0 bases; J trimming: 5 bases; junction bases outside the gene matches: 10. The DNA for the CDR3 is TGTGCCAGCAGCGTAGCAGCGATAGCGGGGGTGGAAGATACGCAGTATTTT. Protein: CASSVAAIAGVEDTQYF.

The chain joins TRBV29-1 to TRBJ1-1; 9 bases are a match to TRBD1. Germline V gene sequence: CDR1 SQVTM, CDR2 ANQGSEA. Losses at the gene ends were 4 bases for V and 3 bases for J; bases not matched to a gene: 3. The CDR3 contains 13 residues. DNA of the CDR3: TGCAGCGTTGGGACAGGGGAACACACTGAAGCTTTCTTT. It codes for CSVGTGEHTEAFF. The entire variable domain, with the rest obtained from reference TRBV29-1 and TRBJ1-1, is as follows: SAVISQKPSRDICQRGTSLTIQCQVDSQVTMMFWYRQQPGQSLTLIATANQGSEATYESGFVIDKFPISRPNLTFSTLTVSNMSPEDSSIYLCSVGTGEHTEAFFGQGTRLTVV.

The genes are TRBV3-1 and TRBJ2-1, with D tentatively TRBD2 (5 bases). The germline V gene encodes CDR1 LGHDT and CDR2 YNNKEL (reference sequence). V was cut by 0 bases and J by 10 bases, with 10 bases left in between. The CDR3 is made up of 13 amino acids. The CDR3 DNA reads as TGTGCCAGCAGCCAAGATCCGGGGATGGAGCAGTTCTTC. Translated: CASSQDPGMEQFF.

At least ten counts were recorded for this clonotype. The rearrangement uses TRBV29-1 and TRBJ2-2; D uncertain. In germline, CDR1 is SQVTM, CDR2 ANQGSEA. The CDR3 extends over 14 amino acids. Deletions cut 3 bases from V and 5 bases from J, with 13 bases between. The CDR3 nucleotides read TGCAGCGTTGAGGGTTGGGATCGGACCGGGGAGCTGTTTTTT. It yields the protein CSVEGWDRTGELFF.

This clonotype showed up many times. This chain joins TRBV12-5 and TRBJ2-1, with no clear D. The CDR3 runs 15 residues. Trimming removed 8 bases from V and 4 bases from J, with 18 bases in between. Germline loops: CDR1 LGHNT, CDR2 FRNRAP. The CDR3 coding sequence is TGTGCTAGTCGGTCGGCGGCTCACCTTTACAATGAGCAGTTCTTC. Encoded protein: CASRSAAHLYNEQFF.

This CDR3 is CASSLTGFGDEKLFF. CDR3 coding DNA: TGCGCCAGCAGCTTGACAGGGTTTGGGGATGAAAAACTGTTTTTT. This chain joins TRBV4-1 and TRBJ1-4, with TRBD1 identical over 7 bases. The germline CDR1 and CDR2 sequences are MGHRA and YSYEKL. The V gene end was trimmed by 5 bases and the J gene end by 6 bases; junction bases not matched to a gene: 9. This CDR3 spans 15 amino acids.

This clonotype was seen only a few times. The rearrangement joins TRBV18 to TRBJ2-4; 7 bases match TRBD1. The CDR3 has 14 amino acids. V lost 3 bases to trimming and J lost 8 bases; unmatched junction nucleotides: 7. Germline CDR1 reads KGHSH; CDR2 reads LQKENI. CDR3 residues: CASSPPDRRHIQYF. The CDR3 nucleotides are TGTGCCAGCTCACCTCCGGACAGGCGGCACATTCAGTACTTC.

The rearrangement joins TRBV6-4 to TRBJ2-3, with 9 nucleotides matching TRBD2. With 4 bases clipped from V and 7 bases from J, the junction kept 9 bases outside the gene matches. CDR3 size: 15 residues. Germline-derived CDR1 and CDR2 are MRHNA and SNTAGT. CDR3 nucleotides: TGTGCCAGCAGTGCGGGCGGGGGGGCGTCGAATACGCAGTATTTT. Translated, it gives CASSAGGGASNTQYF.

This clonotype has a count of ten or more. The chain employs TRBV6-2 or TRBV6-3 and TRBJ2-7; D gene uncertain. The CDR3 length is 12 residues. V was clipped by 5 bases and J by 2 bases, with 7 bases between them. Germline CDR1 and CDR2: MNHEY and SVGEGT. CDR3 loop: CASSPTTYEQYF. Here the CDR3 DNA reads TGTGCCAGCAGTCCGACAACCTACGAGCAGTACTTC.